This T cell receptor beta chain stems from a study of T cell responses to AZD1222 COVID-19 vaccine. Remarks on this clone: Its antigen is not identified.

TCRdb's table, derived via immunoSEQ multiplex PCR, lists solely in-frame clones and lacks some. The repertoire holds around 200,000 clones, with about 90% as singletons. Overall study results and limits: Clonal diversity was possibly underestimated, and white British individuals and females predominated among donors.

The TCR sequence derives from an adult in good health. The sample in question was peripheral blood, obtained on day 0 of AZD1222 vaccination.

The CDR3 spells CASRPGQYTGELFF. CDR3 sequence (DNA): TGTGCCAGCAGGCCCGGACAGTACACCGGGGAGCTGTTTTTT. This sequence joins TRBV6-6 and TRBJ2-2; D perhaps matches TRBD1 (6 bases). V shed 6 bases and J shed 3 bases, with 11 bases lying between them. The CDR3 covers 14 residues. The germline V gene encodes CDR1 MNHNY and CDR2 SVGAGI (reference sequence).